Shown below are 20 T cell receptor beta chains from a single sample sequenced in a study of cytomegalovirus exposure and HLA in healthy donors. PCR primers comprised 60 Vbeta and 13 Jbeta primers. Sequencing was performed with immunoSEQ multiplex PCR; in TCRdb, only in-frame clones are kept and a portion is missing. The sample holds roughly 150,000 clones, around 65% seen once. Sequences were obtained from PBMCs. The receptors originated from a woman in her 30s in good health and CMV-seropositive.

The chain couples TRBV6-5 to TRBJ2-2; D ambiguous. The V end lost 1 base, the J end lost 6 bases, and 12 bases lay between the germline ends. The CDR3 is 15 residues long. The germline gives CDR1 MNHEY, CDR2 SVGAGI. The CDR3 loop is CASSYLVGYPGELFF. The CDR3 DNA sequence: TGTGCCAGCAGTTACTTAGTCGGGTATCCCGGGGAGCTGTTTTTT.

The genes are TRBV19 and TRBJ2-5; D may be TRBD2 (6 bases). Germline V gene sequence: CDR1 LNHDA, CDR2 SQIVND (reference sequence). The V end was cut by 5 bases, the J end by 5 bases, with 15 bases between. The CDR3 loop spans 14 amino acids. DNA for the CDR3: TGTGCCAGTAGTGACGGGCCTCGGGGGGAGACCCAGTACTTC. Translation gives CASSDGPRGETQYF.

The chain links TRBV28 to TRBJ1-2, with TRBD1 matching 10 bases. CDR3 length: 15 residues. Trimming removed 2 bases from V and 8 bases from J; junction bases left unmatched: 8. CDR1 is MDHEN and CDR2 is SYDVKM in the germline V gene. CDR3: CASSLVGGQGEGYTF. CDR3 bases: TGTGCCAGCAGTTTAGTGGGCGGACAGGGGGAAGGCTACACCTTC.

The chain employs TRBV19 and TRBJ1-2; D uncertain. CDR1 is LNHDA, CDR2 SQIVND, per germline (reference sequence). This CDR3 is 13 amino acids long. Trimming left V 5 bases short and J 4 bases short, with 11 bases between. CDR3 sequence reads: CASSSGLLYGYTF. CDR3 in DNA: TGTGCCAGTAGTTCGGGTCTCCTCTATGGCTACACCTTC. The full variable domain, in which reference TRBV19 and TRBJ1-2 provide the parts outside the CDR3, is DGGITQSPKYLFRKEGQNVTLSCEQNLNHDAMYWYRQDPGQGLRLIYYSQIVNDFQKGDIAEGYSVSREKKESFPLTVTSAQKNPTAFYLCASSSGLLYGYTFGSGTRLTVV.

This clone has just a few counts. This rearrangement joins TRBV6-5 to TRBJ1-1; no firm D call. This CDR3 is 13 amino acids long. Trimming took off 4 bases at V and 2 bases at J, with 8 bases between the two ends. Germline CDR1 and CDR2: MNHEY and SVGAGI. In nucleotides, the CDR3 is TGTGCCAGCAGTTTGAGTTCTAACACTGAAGCTTTCTTT. Its protein product is CASSLSSNTEAFF.

The chain joins TRBV9 to TRBJ1-5; no clear D gene. The CDR3 runs to 12 residues. V was clipped by 5 bases and J by 9 bases, with 12 bases between them. Per the germline V gene, CDR1 is SGDLS and CDR2 is YYNGEE. Written as DNA, the CDR3 is TGTGCCAGCAGGGGAGAGGTTGGGCCCCAGCATTTT. Protein sequence: CASRGEVGPQHF.

This chain connects TRBV9 to TRBJ1-2, with 10 bases lining up with TRBD1. The CDR3 totals 17 residues. After removal of 1 base from V and 1 base from J, the junction contained 7 bases not matched to a gene. Germline V gene lookup returns CDR1 SGDLS and CDR2 YYNGEE. CDR3 in DNA: TGTGCCAGCAGCGTAACGGGACAGGGGTTCTATAACTATGGCTACACCTTC. Its protein product is CASSVTGQGFYNYGYTF.

This clone was seen a few times. V gene TRBV29-1 combines with J gene TRBJ2-7, with 8 bases identical to TRBD2. The germline CDR1 and CDR2 sequences are SQVTM and ANQGSEA. The CDR3 sequence is 14 residues long. After removal of 7 bases from V and 4 bases from J, the junction contained 12 bases not matched to a gene. CDR3 region: CSAGGGGPGYEQYF. The CDR3 DNA reads TGCAGCGCGGGAGGGGGAGGGCCGGGGTACGAGCAGTACTTC.

As concerns this clone: This CDR3 is also generated by other DNA sequences in the sample. In DNA form, the CDR3 reads TGTGCCAGCAGTTCACAAGAGACCCAGTACTTC. The encoded protein is CASSSQETQYF. The chain combines TRBV2 with TRBJ2-5; D is unresolved. The CDR3 runs to 11 residues. CDR1 is SNHLY, CDR2 FYNNEI, per germline. Trimming stripped 5 bases from V and 2 bases from J, with 3 bases between.

CDR3 nucleotides: TGTGCCAGCAGGATACGAGCGGGGGGGACAGATACGCAGTATTTT. It yields the protein CASRIRAGGTDTQYF. This rearrangement joins TRBV28 to TRBJ2-3; TRBD2 matches at 10 bases. The CDR3 totals 15 residues. J was trimmed by 3 bases and V by 6 bases; bases with no gene match: 6. Germline V CDR1 and CDR2: MDHEN, SYDVKM.

V and J are TRBV29-1 and TRBJ2-2, with D possibly being TRBD2 (6 bases). V was pared by 7 bases and J by 5 bases, with 11 bases between. CDR3 length equals 12 residues. Germline V lookup: CDR1 SQVTM, CDR2 ANQGSEA. CDR3 residues: CSAPEGTGELFF. CDR3 in DNA: TGCAGCGCCCCGGAGGGTACCGGGGAGCTGTTTTTT.

The chain uses TRBV4-1 and TRBJ2-7; possibly TRBD2 for D (5 bases). This CDR3 contains 16 residues. Germline V gene data show CDR1 as MGHRA and CDR2 as YSYEKL. Trimming took 3 bases from V and 5 from J, leaving 20 bases between them. The CDR3 nucleotides are TGCGCCAGCAGCCAGGGGAGAGGCAGGCCTCCTGACGAGCAGTACTTC. It encodes CASSQGRGRPPDEQYF.

This chain's CDR3 is CASSDFQPTLGSQPQHF. The CDR3 bases are TGTGCCAGCAGTGACTTCCAACCTACCCTGGGTTCTCAGCCCCAGCATTTT. The chain is built from TRBV27 and TRBJ1-5; no reliable D call. V shed 5 bases and J shed 6 bases, with 23 bases lying between them. Germline CDR1 MNHEY, CDR2 SMNVEV (reference sequence). This CDR3 has 17 amino acids.

The chain joins TRBV5-4 to TRBJ2-2; 9 bases fit TRBD2. Losses at the gene ends were 0 bases for V and 2 bases for J; bases not matched to a gene: 2. The CDR3 loop spans 16 amino acids. The germline CDR1 and CDR2 sequences are SGHNT and YYREEE (reference sequence). The CDR3 DNA follows: TGTGCCAGCAGCTTGGGCGGGGGGGCCAACACCGGGGAGCTGTTTTTT. Translation: CASSLGGGANTGELFF.

This rearrangement joins TRBV5-1 to TRBJ2-7; 14 nucleotides align to TRBD2. The CDR3 is 22 amino acids. Germline assignment: CDR1 SGHRS and CDR2 YFSETQ. V was pared by 4 bases and J by 6 bases, with 27 bases of the junction left unmatched. The CDR3 DNA follows: TGCGCCAGCAGCCGGGGACTAGCGGGAGAGGAGTGGTTCGGAGAAATCGCTGGCGAGCAGTACTTC. Its translation: CASSRGLAGEEWFGEIAGEQYF.

Written as DNA, the CDR3 is TGTGCCAGCAACCCAGGGGTTCGGAATCAGCCCCAGCATTTT. It translates to CASNPGVRNQPQHF. The V gene is TRBV2, the J gene TRBJ1-5, with D maybe TRBD1 (6 bases). CDR1 SNHLY and CDR2 FYNNEI come from the germline V gene. Trimming removed 7 bases from V and 4 bases from J, with 14 bases in between. The length of the CDR3 is 14 residues. The whole variable domain, remainder taken from reference TRBV2 and TRBJ1-5, is EPEVTQTPSHQVTQMGQEVILRCVPISNHLYFYWYRQILGQKVEFLVSFYNNEISEKSEIFDDQFSVERPDGSNFTLKIRSTKLEDSAMYFCASNPGVRNQPQHFGDGTRLSIL.

This clone was recorded once. The chain employs TRBV19 and TRBJ1-4, with 10 bases that match TRBD1. The CDR3 spans 15 residues. After removal of 5 bases from V and 4 bases from J, the junction contained 4 bases not matched to a gene. CDR1 and CDR2 from the germline V gene are LNHDA and SQIVND (reference sequence). The CDR3 sequence is CASSSRDRGNEKLFF. The CDR3 nucleotides read TGTGCCAGTAGTTCCCGGGACAGGGGTAATGAAAAACTGTTTTTT.

This clone was detected only a few times. CDR3 nucleotides: TGTGCCAGCCCCGGGGGGACTAGCGGTTACAATGAGCAGTTCTTC. Its translation: CASPGGTSGYNEQFF. The chain recombines TRBV7-8 with TRBJ2-1; TRBD2 aligns across 11 bases. The CDR3 covers 15 residues. Germline CDR1 reads SGHVS; CDR2 reads FQNEAQ. The ends lost 8 bases at V and 4 bases at J; junction bases unmatched: 7.

The chain recombines TRBV5-8 with TRBJ2-2, with TRBD2 as a possible D gene (6 bases). CDR1 SGHTS and CDR2 YDEGEE come from the germline V gene. Trimming shortened V by 0 bases and J by 5 bases, and 17 bases separated the two germline ends. CDR3 length equals 17 residues. The chain's CDR3 is CASSLVAGRLSTGELFF. CDR3 nucleotide sequence: TGTGCCAGCAGCTTGGTGGCGGGGCGCTTGAGTACCGGGGAGCTGTTTTTT. Filled out from reference TRBV5-8 and TRBJ2-2, the complete variable domain reads EAGVTQSPTHLIKTRGQQATLRCSPISGHTSVYWYQQALGLGLQFLLWYDEGEERNRGNFPPRFSGRQFPNYSSELNVNALELEDSALYLCASSLVAGRLSTGELFFGEGSRLTVL.

The chain carries TRBV15 and TRBJ2-5; perhaps TRBD2 as D (5 bases). CDR1 and CDR2 from the germline V gene are LNHNV and YYDKDF (reference sequence). V gave up 1 base and J gave up 1 base, with 16 bases separating them. This CDR3 is 17 amino acids long. DNA of the CDR3: TGTGCCACCAGCAGAGGCCCAAGCGGAAATTTCCAAGAGACCCAGTACTTC. Amino acids: CATSRGPSGNFQETQYF.